Each of the 28 T cell receptor beta chains below was sequenced from the same sample in a study of sequential checkpoint blockade in melanoma. Only in-frame clones appear in the TCRdb table, and some are missing; sequencing was by immunoSEQ multiplex PCR. Among 13,000 or so clones, about two thirds were seen once, and the ten largest hold about 32%. Treatment: randomized to nivolumab then ipilimumab (arm A) or the reverse (arm B). The sample here was CD8+ T cells sorted from blood (inferred from file names), taken from a patient given nivolumab and ipilimumab in sequence. These receptors were collected from a human donor with melanoma.

This clone was picked up one time. This chain joins TRBV4-1 and TRBJ1-5; no reliable D call. V lost 0 bases and J 5 bases, leaving 11 bases between the germline ends. Looked up from germline, CDR1 is MGHRA and CDR2 is YSYEKL. CDR3 length equals 15 residues. CDR3 sequence reads: CASSQDRGSYQPQHF. The CDR3 nucleotides are TGCGCCAGCAGCCAAGATCGCGGTAGTTATCAGCCCCAGCATTTT.

The rearrangement uses TRBV13 and TRBJ2-7, with D perhaps TRBD1 (5 bases). This CDR3 contains 14 residues. Germline CDR1 is PRHDT and CDR2 is FYEKMQ (reference sequence). Trimming took 2 bases from V and 2 from J, leaving 10 bases between them. CDR3 amino acids: CASSLKGRAYEQYF. Written as DNA, the CDR3 is TGTGCCAGCAGCTTAAAAGGCAGGGCCTACGAGCAGTACTTC.

This clone was observed a single time. V and J are TRBV10-3 and TRBJ2-3; 9 bases are a match to TRBD1. The CDR3 length is 13 residues. Per the germline V gene, CDR1 is ENHRY and CDR2 is SYGVKD. V lost 7 bases and J lost 5; bases outside the gene matches: 4. The CDR3 DNA reads TGTGCCATCACTCCGACAGGGGGAGATACGCAGTATTTT. Protein sequence: CAITPTGGDTQYF.

This clone occurred a few times. The chain links TRBV5-1 to TRBJ1-2; a weak D match, TRBD1 (5 bases). This CDR3 contains 14 residues. The germline V gene has CDR1 SGHRS and CDR2 YFSETQ. V was trimmed by 0 bases and J by 3 bases, leaving 9 bases between them. In nucleotides, the CDR3 is TGCGCCAGCAGCTTGGCCGGGGGAGACTATGGCTACACCTTC. Translation: CASSLAGGDYGYTF.

This clone appeared a few times. V usage is TRBV6-1 and J usage is TRBJ2-3; TRBD2 aligns across 7 bases. The CDR3 sequence is 17 residues long. The germline V gene has CDR1 MNHNS and CDR2 SASEGT. V was clipped by 1 base and J by 1 base; unmatched bases: 8. CDR3 coding DNA: TGTGCCAGCAGTGAAGTGATGGGGGGGGGAGGCACAGATACGCAGTATTTT. It encodes CASSEVMGGGGTDTQYF.

The chain carries TRBV6-1 and TRBJ2-5; the match to TRBD1 covers 8 bases. CDR1 is MNHNS, CDR2 SASEGT, per germline. With V trimmed by 6 bases and J by 5 bases, 8 bases remained unmatched. The CDR3 spans 14 residues. Here the CDR3 reads CASRNRGAGETQYF. The CDR3 DNA follows: TGTGCCAGCAGAAACAGGGGGGCCGGGGAGACCCAGTACTTC.

V gene TRBV6-4 combines with J gene TRBJ2-1; 9 bases are shared with TRBD1. V dropped 1 base and J dropped 8; count of bases not matched to a gene: 6. CDR3 length equals 15 residues. Germline V gene sequence: CDR1 MRHNA, CDR2 SNTAGT. As DNA, the CDR3 is TGTGCCAGCAGTGACTTCCCGGGACAGGGCTATGAGCAGTTCTTC. It encodes CASSDFPGQGYEQFF.

The chain employs TRBV5-5 and TRBJ2-7; 9 nucleotides match TRBD2. CDR3 size: 15 residues. The junction had 3 bases not matched to a gene; V was cut back by 0 bases and J by 2 bases. Per germline, CDR1 SGHKS and CDR2 YYEKEE (reference sequence). The CDR3 coding sequence is TGTGCCAGCAGCTTGGGACTAGCGGTTACCTACGAGCAGTACTTC. Amino acid sequence: CASSLGLAVTYEQYF.

The chain recombines TRBV7-8 with TRBJ2-5, with D hard to call. Per the germline V gene, CDR1 is SGHVS and CDR2 is FQNEAQ. Trimming took off 3 bases at V and 7 bases at J, with 15 bases between the two ends. This CDR3 comprises 14 residues. As DNA, the CDR3 is TGTGCCAGCAGCTTGTCGAGGCCCGGCGGGACCCAGTACTTC. Translating gives CASSLSRPGGTQYF.

The V gene is TRBV19, the J gene TRBJ2-7, with 10 positions matching TRBD2. The CDR3 is 18 amino acids. V lost 5 bases and J lost 1; bases outside the gene matches: 14. Germline loops: CDR1 LNHDA, CDR2 SQIVND (reference sequence). CDR3 region: CASSGRRLAGGFSYEQYF. CDR3 coding DNA: TGTGCCAGTAGTGGACGACGACTAGCGGGTGGATTTTCCTACGAGCAGTACTTC.

The gene calls are TRBV18 and TRBJ2-5; possibly TRBD1 for D (6 bases). The CDR3 sequence is 16 residues long. Deletions cut 2 bases from V and 1 base from J, with 14 bases between. From germline, CDR1 is KGHSH and CDR2 LQKENI. The CDR3 DNA follows: TGTGCCAGCTCACCAACGGGGACACTATTCCAAGAGACCCAGTACTTC. Residues: CASSPTGTLFQETQYF.

The rearrangement joins TRBV27 to TRBJ2-2; D perhaps matches TRBD2 (6 bases). The V end was cut by 1 base, the J end by 5 bases, with 17 bases between. Germline values: CDR1 MNHEY, CDR2 SMNVEV (reference sequence). The CDR3 extends over 17 amino acids. The CDR3 DNA is TGTGCCAGCAGTTTATATCCCCAACTAGCAGCTACCGGGGAGCTGTTTTTT. Translation: CASSLYPQLAATGELFF.

Note on this clone: With a much larger clone just one base away, this may be a read error. The rearrangement uses TRBV4-2 and TRBJ2-1; TRBD2 might be the D (5 bases). The CDR3 has 16 amino acids. CDR1 is LGHNA and CDR2 is YNFKEQ in the germline V gene. V was trimmed by 0 bases and J by 5 bases, leaving 14 bases between them. CDR3 residues: CASSQDFPSLNNEQFF. The CDR3 DNA reads as TGTGCCAGCAGCCAAGATTTCCCTAGCCTCAACAATGAGCAGTTCTTC.

CDR3 DNA: TGTGCCAGTAGTCCGGCGGGGAGGAGCACAGATACGCAGTATTTT. The encoded protein is CASSPAGRSTDTQYF. V usage is TRBV19 and J usage is TRBJ2-3; D is perhaps TRBD2 (6 bases). Germline V gives CDR1 LNHDA, CDR2 SQIVND (reference sequence). Trimming cost V 5 bases and J 0 bases, with 12 bases left between them. This CDR3 has 15 amino acids.

The chain uses TRBV28 and TRBJ1-1; the match to TRBD1 covers 8 bases. The CDR3 covers 17 residues. Germline V gives CDR1 MDHEN, CDR2 SYDVKM. Trimming took 4 bases from V and 9 from J; bases not matched to a gene: 19. CDR3: CASSSNEIFRQGWKAFF. CDR3 nucleotide sequence: TGTGCCAGCAGTTCTAACGAGATATTTAGACAGGGGTGGAAAGCTTTCTTT.

CDR3 in amino acids: CASSPPGGGTNEKLFF. In nucleotides, the CDR3 is TGTGCCAGCAGTCCTCCGGGGGGAGGAACTAATGAAAAACTGTTTTTT. The chain has TRBV27 and TRBJ1-4; TRBD1 might be the D (5 bases). Germline V gene sequence: CDR1 MNHEY, CDR2 SMNVEV (reference sequence). The CDR3 covers 16 residues. The V gene lost 5 bases and the J gene lost 1 base, with 14 bases spanning the gap.

This clone came up once. J is TRBJ2-1 and V is TRBV19; 8 bases match TRBD2. CDR1 and CDR2 from the germline V gene are LNHDA and SQIVND (reference sequence). The trim removed 3 bases at V and 5 bases at J, leaving 9 bases unmatched. This CDR3 spans 16 amino acids. In DNA form, the CDR3 reads TGTGCCAGTAGTATCACCCGACTAGCGAGAGACAATGAGCAGTTCTTC. Translated, it gives CASSITRLARDNEQFF.

The rearrangement joins TRBV11-2 to TRBJ2-1; 8 bases map to TRBD2. V lost 5 bases to trimming and J lost 13 bases; unmatched junction nucleotides: 7. The CDR3 contains 12 residues. Germline CDR1 reads SGHAT; CDR2 reads FQNNGV. The CDR3 coding sequence is TGTGCCAGCAGCGGACTAGCTGGAGAACAGTTCTTC. Protein: CASSGLAGEQFF.

In its sample, this clone was seen a few times. The chain recombines TRBV6-1 with TRBJ1-1; tentatively, D is TRBD1 (5 bases). Germline CDR1 is MNHNS and CDR2 is SASEGT. V lost 7 bases and J 6 bases, leaving 21 bases between the germline ends. The CDR3 loop spans 15 amino acids. In DNA form, the CDR3 reads TGTGCCAGCACCGGGGGTATCATGAGGAAGCCTGAAGCTTTCTTT. Its protein product is CASTGGIMRKPEAFF.

The chain recombines TRBV18 with TRBJ2-2; 10 nucleotides line up with TRBD1. The CDR3 length is 17 residues. In germline, CDR1 is KGHSH, CDR2 LQKENI. The trim removed 1 base at V and 5 bases at J, leaving 7 bases unmatched. CDR3: CASSPQWDRGRTGELFF. The DNA of the CDR3 is TGTGCCAGCTCACCACAGTGGGACAGGGGCAGGACCGGGGAGCTGTTTTTT.

The J gene is TRBJ2-7, the V gene TRBV7-6, with TRBD1 matching 8 bases. CDR1 SGHVS and CDR2 FNYEAQ come from the germline V gene. V lost 5 bases to trimming and J lost 0 bases; unmatched junction nucleotides: 6. CDR3 length equals 15 residues. The DNA for the CDR3 is TGTGCCAGCAGCCTCGGGACAGGTCCCTCCTACGAGCAGTACTTC. Translating gives CASSLGTGPSYEQYF.

The chain employs TRBV19 and TRBJ2-2, with TRBD2 identical over 9 bases. This CDR3 comprises 20 residues. Trimming cost V 5 bases and J 6 bases; bases outside gene matches: 22. CDR1 is LNHDA and CDR2 is SQIVND in the germline V gene (reference sequence). Written as DNA, the CDR3 is TGTGCCAGTAGTGCCGCGGCATCGGCTAGCGGGATCCTTGGCGCCGGGGAGCTGTTTTTT. This encodes CASSAAASASGILGAGELFF.

The sample holds a few counts of this clone. The chain couples TRBV2 to TRBJ2-1, with a tentative D call TRBD2 (6 bases). The length of the CDR3 is 13 residues. V lost 8 bases and J 3 bases, leaving 11 bases between the germline ends. CDR1 is SNHLY and CDR2 is FYNNEI in the germline V gene. The CDR3 sequence is CASYWGVYNEQFF. The CDR3 nucleotides read TGTGCCAGCTACTGGGGGGTCTACAATGAGCAGTTCTTC.

The rearrangement links TRBV7-6 to TRBJ2-5, with D possibly TRBD2 on 6 matching bases. This CDR3 comprises 16 residues. V was shortened by 0 bases and J by 8 bases, with 19 bases between the two germline ends. CDR1 is SGHVS and CDR2 is FNYEAQ in the germline V gene. CDR3 loop: CASSLAEVGGWETQYF. The CDR3 nucleotides are TGTGCCAGCAGCTTAGCTGAGGTTGGAGGGTGGGAAACCCAGTACTTC.

Points on this clone: The same CDR3 arises from other DNA sequences in this sample as well. V and J are TRBV4-1 and TRBJ2-4; D is possibly TRBD2 (6 bases). This CDR3 contains 14 residues. V was cut by 1 base and J by 5 bases, with 9 bases left in between. Per the germline V gene, CDR1 is MGHRA and CDR2 is YSYEKL. The CDR3 region is CASSQGTGENIQYF. CDR3 in DNA: TGCGCCAGCAGCCAAGGGACGGGGGAAAACATTCAGTACTTC.

This clone occurred a few times. The rearrangement links TRBV29-1 to TRBJ1-2, with 7 nucleotides matching TRBD1. CDR1 is SQVTM, CDR2 ANQGSEA, per germline. V gave up 7 bases and J gave up 5 bases; unmatched junction bases: 7. The CDR3 length is 12 residues. The CDR3 here is CSAKTGLYGYTF. The DNA of the CDR3 is TGCAGCGCCAAGACAGGGCTATATGGCTACACCTTC. Full variable domain (outside the CDR3, taken from reference TRBV29-1 and TRBJ1-2): SAVISQKPSRDICQRGTSLTIQCQVDSQVTMMFWYRQQPGQSLTLIATANQGSEATYESGFVIDKFPISRPNLTFSTLTVSNMSPEDSSIYLCSAKTGLYGYTFGSGTRLTVV.

The chain employs TRBV19 and TRBJ2-1, with TRBD2 matching 9 bases. CDR1 LNHDA and CDR2 SQIVND come from the germline V gene (reference sequence). Trimming cost V 7 bases and J 10 bases; bases outside gene matches: 11. This CDR3 is 14 amino acids long. The CDR3 region is CASKAGGPRREQFF. The CDR3 coding sequence is TGTGCCAGTAAAGCGGGAGGTCCGAGGAGAGAGCAGTTCTTC.

This chain connects TRBV27 to TRBJ2-5, with D maybe TRBD2 (6 bases). The germline V gene has CDR1 MNHEY and CDR2 SMNVEV (reference sequence). Trimming shortened V by 6 bases and J by 2 bases, and 16 bases separated the two germline ends. The CDR3 consists of 15 residues. Here the CDR3 DNA reads TGTGCCAGCAGCCAATTATGGGGGGAACAAGAGACCCAGTACTTC. Its protein is CASSQLWGEQETQYF.